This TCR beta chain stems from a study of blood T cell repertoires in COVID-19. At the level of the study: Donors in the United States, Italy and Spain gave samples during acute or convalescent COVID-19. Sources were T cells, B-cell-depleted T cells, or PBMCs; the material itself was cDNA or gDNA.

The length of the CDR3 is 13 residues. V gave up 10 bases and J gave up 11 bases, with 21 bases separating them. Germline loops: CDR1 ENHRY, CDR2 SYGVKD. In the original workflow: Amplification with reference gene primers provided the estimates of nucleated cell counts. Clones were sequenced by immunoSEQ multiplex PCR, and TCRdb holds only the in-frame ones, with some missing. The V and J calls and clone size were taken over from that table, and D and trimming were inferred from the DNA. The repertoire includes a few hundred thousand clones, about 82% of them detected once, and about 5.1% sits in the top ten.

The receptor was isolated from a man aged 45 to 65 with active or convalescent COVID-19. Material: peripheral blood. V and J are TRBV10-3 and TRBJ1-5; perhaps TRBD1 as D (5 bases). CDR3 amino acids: CATGRDREYAQHF. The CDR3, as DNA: TGTGCCACCGGGCGGGACCGCGAATACGCCCAGCATTTT.